This T cell receptor beta chain comes out of a study of control samples from healthy donors and cancer patients. Only in-frame clones appear in the TCRdb table, and some are missing; sequencing was by immunoSEQ multiplex PCR. The sample includes 150,000 to 190,000 clones, roughly 92% of them seen just once. CDR1 is SGDLS and CDR2 is YYNGEE in the germline V gene. CDR3 size: 14 residues. V trimming: 3 bases; J trimming: 1 base; junction bases outside the gene matches: 2. The sample consisted of blood. The origin of this receptor is a man aged 50 to 59 in good health. The chain has TRBV9 and TRBJ1-1; TRBD1 matches at 8 bases. Here the CDR3 reads CASSAGQGNTEAFF. The CDR3 DNA reads TGTGCCAGCAGCGCCGGACAGGGGAACACTGAAGCTTTCTTT.